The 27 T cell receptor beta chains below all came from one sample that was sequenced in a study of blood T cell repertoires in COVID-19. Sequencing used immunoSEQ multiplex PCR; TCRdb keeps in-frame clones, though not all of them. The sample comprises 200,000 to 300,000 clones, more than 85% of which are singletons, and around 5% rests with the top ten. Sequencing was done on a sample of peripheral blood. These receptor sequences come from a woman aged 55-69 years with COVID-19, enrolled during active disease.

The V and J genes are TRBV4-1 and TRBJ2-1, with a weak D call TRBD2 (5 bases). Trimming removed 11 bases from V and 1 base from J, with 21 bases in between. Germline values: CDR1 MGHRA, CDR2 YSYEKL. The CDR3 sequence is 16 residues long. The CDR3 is CAHKKAGGLSYNEQFF. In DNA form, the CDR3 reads TGCGCCCACAAAAAGGCGGGCGGGCTGTCCTACAATGAGCAGTTCTTC.

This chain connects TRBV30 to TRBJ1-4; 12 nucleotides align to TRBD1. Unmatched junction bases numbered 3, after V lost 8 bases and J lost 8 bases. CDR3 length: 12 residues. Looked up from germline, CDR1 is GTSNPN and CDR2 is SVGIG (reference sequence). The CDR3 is CAGTGGGEKLFF. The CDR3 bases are TGTGCCGGGACAGGGGGCGGCGAAAAACTGTTTTTT.

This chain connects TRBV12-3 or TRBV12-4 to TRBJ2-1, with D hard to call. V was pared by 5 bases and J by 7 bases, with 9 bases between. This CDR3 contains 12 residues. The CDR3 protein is CASSPRWNEQFF. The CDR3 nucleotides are TGTGCCAGCAGTCCCAGGTGGAATGAGCAGTTCTTC.

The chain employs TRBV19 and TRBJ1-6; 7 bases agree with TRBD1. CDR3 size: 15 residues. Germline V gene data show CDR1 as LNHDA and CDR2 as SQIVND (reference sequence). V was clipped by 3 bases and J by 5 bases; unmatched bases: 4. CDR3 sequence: CASSIKGGDNSPLHF. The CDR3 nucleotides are TGTGCCAGTAGTATTAAAGGGGGCGATAATTCACCCCTCCACTTT.

The CDR3: CASSQSGGLWNIQYF. Written as DNA, the CDR3 is TGTGCCAGCAGTCAATCAGGGGGGTTGTGGAACATTCAGTACTTC. V is TRBV27 and J is TRBJ2-4; tentative D call: TRBD1 (7 bases). V lost 5 bases and J 7 bases, leaving 18 bases between the germline ends. CDR1 and CDR2 from the germline V gene are MNHEY and SMNVEV (reference sequence). This CDR3 region has 15 residues.

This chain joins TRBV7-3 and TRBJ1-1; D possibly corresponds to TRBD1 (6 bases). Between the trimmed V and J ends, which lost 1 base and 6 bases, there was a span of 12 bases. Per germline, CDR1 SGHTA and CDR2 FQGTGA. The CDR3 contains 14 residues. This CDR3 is CASSLNPGDPEAFF. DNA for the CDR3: TGTGCCAGCAGCTTAAACCCAGGGGACCCTGAAGCTTTCTTT.

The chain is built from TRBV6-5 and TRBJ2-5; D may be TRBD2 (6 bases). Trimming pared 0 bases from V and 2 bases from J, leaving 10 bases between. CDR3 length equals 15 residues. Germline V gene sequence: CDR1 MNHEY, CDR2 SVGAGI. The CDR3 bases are TGTGCCAGCAGTTACTCGGGACTCCTTCAAGAGACCCAGTACTTC. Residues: CASSYSGLLQETQYF.

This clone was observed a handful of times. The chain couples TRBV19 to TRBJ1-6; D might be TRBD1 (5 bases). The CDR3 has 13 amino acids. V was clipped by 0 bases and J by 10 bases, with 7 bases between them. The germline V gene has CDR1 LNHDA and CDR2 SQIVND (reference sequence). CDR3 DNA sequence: TGTGCCAGTAGTATAGAGAAGGGGTCACCCCTCCACTTT. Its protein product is CASSIEKGSPLHF.

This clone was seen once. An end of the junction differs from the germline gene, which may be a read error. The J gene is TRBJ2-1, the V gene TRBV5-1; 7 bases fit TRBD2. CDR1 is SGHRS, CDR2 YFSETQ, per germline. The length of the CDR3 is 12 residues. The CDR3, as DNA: TGCGCCAGCAGCCTCACTAGCGCGTCCCCGGTCTTC. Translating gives CASSLTSASPVF.

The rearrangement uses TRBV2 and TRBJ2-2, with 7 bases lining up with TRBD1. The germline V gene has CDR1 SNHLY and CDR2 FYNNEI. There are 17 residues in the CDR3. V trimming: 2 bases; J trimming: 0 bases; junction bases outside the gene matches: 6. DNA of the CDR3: TGTGCCAGCAGTGAACGAATCGGGACAGCGAACACCGGGGAGCTGTTTTTT. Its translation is CASSERIGTANTGELFF. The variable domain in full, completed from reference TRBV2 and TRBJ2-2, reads EPEVTQTPSHQVTQMGQEVILRCVPISNHLYFYWYRQILGQKVEFLVSFYNNEISEKSEIFDDQFSVERPDGSNFTLKIRSTKLEDSAMYFCASSERIGTANTGELFFGEGSRLTVL.

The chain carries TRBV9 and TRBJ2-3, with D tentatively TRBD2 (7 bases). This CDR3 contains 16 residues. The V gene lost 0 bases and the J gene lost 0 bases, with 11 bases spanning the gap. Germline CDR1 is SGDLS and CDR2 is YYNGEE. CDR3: CASSVGAGASTDTQYF. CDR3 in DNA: TGTGCCAGCAGCGTAGGGGCGGGGGCTAGCACAGATACGCAGTATTTT.

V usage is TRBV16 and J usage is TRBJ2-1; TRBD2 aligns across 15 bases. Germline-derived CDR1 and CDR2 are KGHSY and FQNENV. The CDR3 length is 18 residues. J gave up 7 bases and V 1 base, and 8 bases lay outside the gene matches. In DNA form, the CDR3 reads TGTGCCAGCAGCCAATGGACTAGCGGGAGGGCCCGGGGGAATGAGCAGTTCTTC. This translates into CASSQWTSGRARGNEQFF.

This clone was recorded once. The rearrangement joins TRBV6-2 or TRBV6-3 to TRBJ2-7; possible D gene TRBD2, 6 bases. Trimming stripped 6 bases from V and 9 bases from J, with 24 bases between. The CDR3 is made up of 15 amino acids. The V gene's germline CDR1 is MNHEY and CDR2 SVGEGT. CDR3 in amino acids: CASSPGTGRSGRQYF. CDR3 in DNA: TGTGCCAGCAGCCCCGGCACCGGACGGAGCGGGCGGCAGTACTTC.

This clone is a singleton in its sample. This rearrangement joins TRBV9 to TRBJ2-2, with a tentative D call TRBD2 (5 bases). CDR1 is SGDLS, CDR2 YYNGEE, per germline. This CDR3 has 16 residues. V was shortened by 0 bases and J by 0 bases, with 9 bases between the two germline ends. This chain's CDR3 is CASSVAASPNTGELFF. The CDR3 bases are TGTGCCAGCAGCGTAGCGGCTAGCCCGAACACCGGGGAGCTGTTTTTT.

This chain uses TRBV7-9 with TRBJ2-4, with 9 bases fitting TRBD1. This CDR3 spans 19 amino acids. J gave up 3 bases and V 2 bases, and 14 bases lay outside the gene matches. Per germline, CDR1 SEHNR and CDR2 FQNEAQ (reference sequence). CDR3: CASSLYVGTGGAGKNIQYF. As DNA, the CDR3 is TGTGCCAGCAGCTTATACGTTGGAACAGGGGGCGCTGGCAAAAACATTCAGTACTTC.

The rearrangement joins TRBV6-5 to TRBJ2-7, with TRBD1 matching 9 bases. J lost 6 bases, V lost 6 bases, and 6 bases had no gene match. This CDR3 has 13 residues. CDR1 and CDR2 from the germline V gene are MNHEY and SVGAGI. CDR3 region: CASRWTGDAEQYF. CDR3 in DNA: TGTGCCAGCAGGTGGACAGGGGACGCCGAGCAGTACTTC.

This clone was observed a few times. DNA of the CDR3: TGTGCCACGACAGGGGGTCCCTACAATGAGCAGTTCTTC. It is translated as CATTGGPYNEQFF. The chain combines TRBV12-3 or TRBV12-4 with TRBJ2-1; 9 nucleotides match TRBD1. This CDR3 spans 13 amino acids. V gave up 10 bases and J gave up 2 bases; unmatched junction bases: 3.

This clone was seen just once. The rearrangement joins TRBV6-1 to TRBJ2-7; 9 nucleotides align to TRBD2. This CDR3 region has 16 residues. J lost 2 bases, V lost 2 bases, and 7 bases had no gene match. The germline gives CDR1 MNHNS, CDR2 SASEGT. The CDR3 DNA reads TGTGCCAGCAGTGAACGTCCTAGCGGGAATGCCTACGAGCAGTACTTC. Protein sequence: CASSERPSGNAYEQYF.

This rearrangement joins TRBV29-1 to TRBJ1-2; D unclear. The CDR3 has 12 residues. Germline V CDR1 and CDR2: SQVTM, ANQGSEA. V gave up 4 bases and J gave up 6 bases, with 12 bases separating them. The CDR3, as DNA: TGCAGCGTTGTAGAGGGAGGCGATGGCTACACCTTC. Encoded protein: CSVVEGGDGYTF.

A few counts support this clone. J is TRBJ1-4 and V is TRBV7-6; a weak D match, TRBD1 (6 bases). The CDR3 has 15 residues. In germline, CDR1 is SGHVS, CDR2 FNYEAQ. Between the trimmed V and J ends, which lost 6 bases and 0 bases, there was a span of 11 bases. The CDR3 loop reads CASSREGATNEKLFF. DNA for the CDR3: TGTGCCAGCAGTCGGGAGGGGGCAACTAATGAAAAACTGTTTTTT.

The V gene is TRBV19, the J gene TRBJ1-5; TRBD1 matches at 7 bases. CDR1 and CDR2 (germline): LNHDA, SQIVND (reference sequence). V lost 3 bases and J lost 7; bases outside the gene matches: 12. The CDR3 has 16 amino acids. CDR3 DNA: TGTGCCAGTAGTATCCGAGACAGGGTCACATTACAGCCCCAGCATTTT. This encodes CASSIRDRVTLQPQHF.

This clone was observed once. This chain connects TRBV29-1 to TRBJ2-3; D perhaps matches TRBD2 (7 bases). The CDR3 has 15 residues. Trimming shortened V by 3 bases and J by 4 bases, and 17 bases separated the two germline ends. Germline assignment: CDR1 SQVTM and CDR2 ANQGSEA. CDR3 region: CSVEGSRGRADTQYF. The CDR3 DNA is TGCAGCGTTGAGGGTAGTAGGGGGAGGGCAGATACGCAGTATTTT.

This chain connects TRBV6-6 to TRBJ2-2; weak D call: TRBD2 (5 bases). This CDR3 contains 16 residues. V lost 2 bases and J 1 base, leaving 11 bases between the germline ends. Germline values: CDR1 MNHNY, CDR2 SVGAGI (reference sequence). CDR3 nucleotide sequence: TGTGCCAGCAGTTACCCAGGACTCCAGAACACCGGGGAGCTGTTTTTT. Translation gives CASSYPGLQNTGELFF.

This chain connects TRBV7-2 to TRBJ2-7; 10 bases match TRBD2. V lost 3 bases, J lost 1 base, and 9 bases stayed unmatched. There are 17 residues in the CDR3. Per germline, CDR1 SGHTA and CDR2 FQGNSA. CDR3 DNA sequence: TGTGCCAGCAGCTTGTTTCTGCTAGCGGGAGAGTCCTACGAGCAGTACTTC. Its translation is CASSLFLLAGESYEQYF.

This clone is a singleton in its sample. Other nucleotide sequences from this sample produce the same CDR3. Here the CDR3 reads CASSIRDNYGYTF. The CDR3 nucleotides read TGTGCCAGTAGTATCAGGGATAACTATGGCTACACCTTC. The genes are TRBV19 and TRBJ1-2, with D maybe TRBD1 (5 bases). V was cut by 3 bases and J by 1 base, with 6 bases left in between. CDR1 LNHDA and CDR2 SQIVND come from the germline V gene (reference sequence). The CDR3 has 13 amino acids.

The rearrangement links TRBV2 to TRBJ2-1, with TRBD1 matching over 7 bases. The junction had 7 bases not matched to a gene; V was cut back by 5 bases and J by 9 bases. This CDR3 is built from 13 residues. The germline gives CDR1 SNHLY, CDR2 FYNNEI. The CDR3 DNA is TGTGCCAGCAGTCCTCCGGGACAGACTGAGCAGTTCTTC. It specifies CASSPPGQTEQFF.

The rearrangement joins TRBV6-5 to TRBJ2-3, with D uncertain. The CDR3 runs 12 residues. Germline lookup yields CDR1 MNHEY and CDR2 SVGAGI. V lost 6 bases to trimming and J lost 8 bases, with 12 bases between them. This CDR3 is CASSAYPGTQYF. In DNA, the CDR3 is TGTGCCAGCAGCGCTTATCCGGGTACGCAGTATTTT.